This T cell receptor (beta chain) was identified during a study of Ad26.COV2.S vaccination and SARS-CoV-2 variants. Study background: Once or twice, 56 days apart, Ad26.COV2.S was delivered intramuscularly.

Treatment noted: roughly 19 received Ad26.COV2.S at low or high dose, single or two shots; roughly 5 received placebo; per-sample allocation not given. Samples analyzed were those drawn on day 63 after the first vaccine or placebo injection. Spike of the Wuhan-strain SARS-CoV-2 was expressed by an Ad26 vector, which formed the vaccine. As for this clone: Other DNA sequences in the sample encode the same CDR3.

With 4 bases clipped from V and 0 bases from J, the junction kept 3 bases outside the gene matches. Germline CDR1 SGDLS, CDR2 YYNGEE. The CDR3 runs to 15 residues. Sequencing used immunoSEQ multiplex PCR; TCRdb keeps in-frame clones, though not all of them. Of 350,000 to 500,000 clones in the sample, about 90% were seen once. Source: peripheral blood, taken in a trial of Ad26.COV2.S vaccine versus placebo. The TCR was taken from a person between 18 and 65 years old who received the Ad26.COV2.S COVID-19 vaccine or a placebo. The J gene is TRBJ2-2, the V gene TRBV9; 7 bases line up with TRBD1. CDR3 nucleotide sequence: TGTGCCAGCAGCCCTGGGACAGCGAACACCGGGGAGCTGTTTTTT. Encoded protein: CASSPGTANTGELFF.